This is a list of T cell receptor beta chains from one sample in a study of T cells expressing NK-cell markers. TCRdb reprocessed the 5' RACE reads; each CDR3 protein has one entry and no DNA is given. Its clone listing holds approximately 460,000 distinct CDR3 sequences. The specimen was blood T cells: a sorted CD56 or NKG2C T cell subset, CD4+ or CD8+ T cells, or bulk PBMC T cells (not recorded which). The receptors come from a woman aged 18 to 75 in good health. The CDR3 runs from the conserved cysteine through the conserved F or W.

J gene: TRBJ2-1
V gene: TRBV30
CDR3 protein: CAWSGGHEQFF

J gene: TRBJ2-1
V gene: TRBV18
CDR3 protein: CASSPSTSRGYNEQFF

J gene: TRBJ1-1
V gene: TRBV4-2
CDR3 protein: CASSQDFGVEGYTEAFF

J gene: TRBJ2-1
V gene: TRBV20-1
CDR3 protein: CSARGLGGEVFDEQFF

J gene: TRBJ2-5
V gene: TRBV3-1
CDR3 protein: CASARTSGETQYF

J gene: TRBJ2-3
V gene: TRBV20-1
CDR3 protein: CSARGAAYTDTQYF

J gene: TRBJ2-1
V gene: TRBV7-6
CDR3 protein: CASSLVVLVGEQFF

J gene: TRBJ1-3
V gene: TRBV20-1
CDR3 protein: CSAEIGASGNTIYF

J gene: TRBJ1-1
V gene: TRBV5-1
CDR3 protein: CASRWGAQPVNTEAFF

J gene: TRBJ2-3
V gene: TRBV29-1
CDR3 protein: CSVDGGGAWRDTQYF

J gene: TRBJ2-1
V gene: TRBV7-6
CDR3 protein: CASSLDSAGGTSNEQFF

J gene: TRBJ2-3
V gene: TRBV7-2
CDR3 protein: CASSPTPADTQYF

J gene: TRBJ2-1
V gene: TRBV5-6
CDR3 protein: CASSLVGVSYNEQFF

J gene: TRBJ2-1
V gene: TRBV21-1
CDR3 protein: CASSKGTSGRFSYNEQFF

J gene: TRBJ1-6
V gene: TRBV10-2
CDR3 protein: CASSESGSLSSYNSPLHF

J gene: TRBJ2-2
V gene: TRBV9
CDR3 protein: CASSAMTVNTGELFF

J gene: TRBJ2-1
V gene: TRBV20-1
CDR3 protein: CSAPAVYNEQFF

J gene: TRBJ1-6
V gene: TRBV21-1
CDR3 protein: CASSKVAVSPTLHF

J gene: TRBJ1-3
V gene: TRBV20-1
CDR3 protein: CSAALAGSGNTIYF

J gene: TRBJ2-3
V gene: TRBV12-3/TRBV12-4
CDR3 protein: CASSLGAKSDTQYF

J gene: TRBJ1-1
V gene: TRBV12-3/TRBV12-4
CDR3 protein: CASSSGPHTEAFF

J gene: TRBJ2-3
V gene: TRBV11-3
CDR3 protein: CASSRSGGANTQYF

J gene: TRBJ1-1
V gene: TRBV9
CDR3 protein: CASSVVGSNTEAFF

J gene: TRBJ2-3
V gene: TRBV12-3/TRBV12-4
CDR3 protein: CASSSLTSGVTSEYF

J gene: TRBJ1-2
V gene: TRBV11-2
CDR3 protein: CASSLVGGGYGYTF

J gene: TRBJ2-1
V gene: TRBV3-1
CDR3 protein: CASGGPCNEQFF

J gene: TRBJ2-3
V gene: TRBV23-1
CDR3 protein: CASSQSPGSVDTQYF

J gene: TRBJ2-2
V gene: TRBV4-3
CDR3 protein: CASSQDGRTGELFF

J gene: TRBJ1-5
V gene: TRBV24-1
CDR3 protein: CATGTGDFQPQHF

J gene: TRBJ1-5
V gene: TRBV6-1
CDR3 protein: CASALYSNQPQHF